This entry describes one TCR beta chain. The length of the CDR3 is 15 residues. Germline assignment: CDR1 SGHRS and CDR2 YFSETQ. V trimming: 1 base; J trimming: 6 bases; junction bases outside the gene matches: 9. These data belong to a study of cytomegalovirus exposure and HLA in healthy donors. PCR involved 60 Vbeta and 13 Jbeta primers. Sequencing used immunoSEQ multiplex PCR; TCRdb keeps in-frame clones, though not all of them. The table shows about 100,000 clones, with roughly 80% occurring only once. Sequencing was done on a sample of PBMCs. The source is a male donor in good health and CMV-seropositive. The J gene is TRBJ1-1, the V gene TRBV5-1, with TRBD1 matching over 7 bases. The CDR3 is CASSLLARGDSEAFF. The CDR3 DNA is TGCGCCAGCAGCTTGTTAGCCAGGGGGGATTCTGAAGCTTTCTTT.